The entry below gives a single T cell receptor beta chain sequence along with its context. Profiled with immunoSEQ multiplex PCR; TCRdb holds only in-frame clones, not every one. Among about 81,000 clones listed, approximately 78% were seen once. The sample originates from a study of blood T cell repertoires in COVID-19. Study details: The United States, Italy and Spain were the sources of the acute and convalescent COVID-19 samples.

Sequences were obtained from peripheral blood. The sequence derives from a human donor in a cohort sampled during active COVID-19.

For the CDR3, the DNA is TGTGCCAGCAGGTTCGGGGGGATCTCTGAAGCTTTCTTT. Translation: CASRFGGISEAFF. The chain links TRBV5-5 to TRBJ1-1; a possible D gene is TRBD1 (5 bases). V was shortened by 5 bases and J by 6 bases, with 14 bases between the two germline ends. CDR3 length: 13 amino acids. Germline V gene data show CDR1 as SGHKS and CDR2 as YYEKEE (reference sequence).